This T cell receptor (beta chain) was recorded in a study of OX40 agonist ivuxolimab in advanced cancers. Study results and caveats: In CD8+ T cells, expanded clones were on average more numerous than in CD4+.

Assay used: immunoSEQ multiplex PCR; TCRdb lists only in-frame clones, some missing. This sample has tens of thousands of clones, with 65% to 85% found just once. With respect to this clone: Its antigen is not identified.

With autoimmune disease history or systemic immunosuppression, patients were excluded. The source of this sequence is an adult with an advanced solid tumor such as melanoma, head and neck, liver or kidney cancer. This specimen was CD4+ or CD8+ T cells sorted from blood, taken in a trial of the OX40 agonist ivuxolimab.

CDR3 in DNA: TGTGCCAGCAGCCCTAGTGGGCGGGAGCTGTTTTTT. Translated, it gives CASSPSGRELFF. V usage is TRBV11-2 and J usage is TRBJ2-2; D call uncertain. This CDR3 has 12 residues. V shed 5 bases and J shed 9 bases, with 10 bases lying between them. CDR1 SGHAT and CDR2 FQNNGV come from the germline V gene.